The 6 T cell receptor beta chains presented below share a single source sample, sequenced in a study of blood T cells in healthy people across ages. A sample-barcoded 5' primer and a J-beta primer mix were used in a second PCR of roughly 7 to 11 cycles. MiXCR was run by TCRdb on the 5' RACE reads, yielding one entry per CDR3 protein. The table has 750,000 to 950,000 distinct CDR3 sequences, about 53% seen once. Sequenced input: blood. All receptors come from a man older than 75 in good health.

Here the CDR3 reads CASSPLEGYEQYF. CDR3 nucleotide sequence: TGTGCCAGCAGCCCCCTCGAGGGGTACGAGCAGTACTTC. This sequence joins TRBV3-1 and TRBJ2-7, with D perhaps assigned TRBD1 or TRBD2 (5 bases each). V lost 4 bases and J lost 4, with 11 bases in between. There are 13 residues in the CDR3. The germline gives CDR1 LGHDT, CDR2 YNNKEL (reference sequence).

The chain links TRBV3-1 to TRBJ2-4, with 15 bases matching TRBD2. Germline V gene lookup returns CDR1 LGHDT and CDR2 YNNKEL (reference sequence). The CDR3 loop spans 20 amino acids. V was clipped by 4 bases and J by 4 bases; unmatched bases: 14. The CDR3 is CASSRMTGTSGRPGKNIQYF. CDR3 coding DNA: TGTGCCAGCAGCCGCATGACCGGGACTAGCGGGAGGCCGGGGAAAAACATTCAGTACTTC.

The chain employs TRBV20-1 and TRBJ1-2; D may be TRBD1 (5 bases). Between the trimmed V and J ends, which lost 2 bases and 8 bases, there was a span of 12 bases. CDR1 and CDR2 from the germline V gene are DFQATT and SNEGSKA (reference sequence). There are 12 residues in the CDR3. The CDR3: CSARSREGGYTF. The CDR3 coding sequence is TGCAGTGCTAGATCCAGGGAGGGGGGCTACACCTTC.

The rearrangement uses TRBV4-1 and TRBJ1-2, with D unclear. CDR3 length: 11 residues. The V and J ends lost 1 base and 10 bases respectively, with 7 bases between them. CDR1 MGHRA and CDR2 YSYEKL come from the germline V gene. The CDR3 nucleotides are TGCGCCAGCAGCCAAGCTTTCAACTACACCTTC. This codes for CASSQAFNYTF.

The rearrangement joins TRBV7-9 to TRBJ2-3, with 8 bases lining up with TRBD1. J gave up 3 bases and V 5 bases, and 10 bases lay outside the gene matches. Per germline, CDR1 SEHNR and CDR2 FQNEAQ (reference sequence). This CDR3 has 16 amino acids. The CDR3 region is CASSIKLTGVTDTQYF. CDR3 coding DNA: TGTGCCAGCAGCATAAAGCTGACAGGGGTAACAGATACGCAGTATTTT. Full variable domain (missing parts from reference TRBV7-9 and TRBJ2-3): DTGVSQNPRHKITKRGQNVTFRCDPISEHNRLYWYRQTLGQGPEFLTYFQNEAQLEKSRLLSDRFSAERPKGSFSTLEIQRTEQGDSAMYLCASSIKLTGVTDTQYFGPGTRLTVL.

This clonotype showed up just a few times. V and J are TRBV3-1 and TRBJ1-1; D unresolved. Germline lookup yields CDR1 LGHDT and CDR2 YNNKEL (reference sequence). Trimming pared 4 bases from V and 0 bases from J, leaving 9 bases between. CDR3 length: 14 amino acids. CDR3 protein: CASSPRAVNTEAFF. The CDR3 bases are TGTGCCAGCAGCCCCCGGGCGGTGAACACTGAAGCTTTCTTT.